One and the same sample provided the 32 T cell receptor beta chains below, sequenced in a study of shared clonotypes between healthy human individuals. CD45RO-negative cells were positively selected for CCR7, leaving out terminally differentiated effector memory CD45RA+ cells. Here immunoSEQ multiplex PCR was the method, and the copy in TCRdb shows in-frame clones only, minus some. The table lists around 2.1 million clones, 85% to 95% of them singletons. The sample consisted of naive CD8+ T cells from PBMCs. The receptors were sampled from a man between 18 and 29 years old in good health. Some clones in this sample may be carry-over from other donors' samples.

Remarks on this clone: This sample also contains other DNA sequences that code for the same CDR3. The rearrangement joins TRBV2 to TRBJ2-5; possibly TRBD2 for D (6 bases). Germline V CDR1 and CDR2: SNHLY, FYNNEI. The CDR3 runs 14 residues. V lost 3 bases and J lost 4, with 12 bases in between. The CDR3 protein is CASSEGGKGETQYF. CDR3 nucleotide sequence: TGTGCCAGCAGTGAGGGCGGGAAGGGAGAGACCCAGTACTTC.

Comment on this clone: This sample includes further DNA sequences coding for the same CDR3. The V call is TRBV9, the J call TRBJ2-3; 9 bases match TRBD1. Germline V CDR1 and CDR2: SGDLS, YYNGEE. The CDR3 extends over 15 amino acids. J lost 4 bases, V lost 0 bases, and 3 bases had no gene match. CDR3 DNA: TGTGCCAGCAGCGTAGAGGGACAGGGTGCAGATACGCAGTATTTT. It is translated as CASSVEGQGADTQYF.

The V gene is TRBV4-1, the J gene TRBJ2-5, with TRBD2 as a possible D gene (6 bases). Trimming took off 1 base at V and 7 bases at J, with 13 bases between the two ends. This CDR3 spans 14 amino acids. Looked up from germline, CDR1 is MGHRA and CDR2 is YSYEKL. The CDR3 here is CASSQVGLEGTQYF. CDR3 bases: TGCGCCAGCAGCCAAGTAGGACTGGAGGGGACCCAGTACTTC.

CDR3 amino acids: CASSFSDFEVEPRGYTF. The CDR3 DNA is TGTGCCAGCAGCTTTAGCGACTTCGAAGTCGAACCTCGCGGCTACACCTTC. The genes are TRBV7-9 and TRBJ1-2; no clear D gene. Trimming took 3 bases from V and 8 from J, leaving 25 bases between them. The CDR3 length is 17 residues. Germline V gene data show CDR1 as SEHNR and CDR2 as FQNEAQ (reference sequence).

This clone was detected only once. Other DNA sequences in this sample translate to the same CDR3. The chain links TRBV28 to TRBJ2-2; D is perhaps TRBD2 (6 bases). CDR1 and CDR2 from the germline V gene are MDHEN and SYDVKM. CDR3 length: 13 residues. V shed 3 bases and J shed 5 bases, with 7 bases lying between them. CDR3 in amino acids: CASSFGGTGELFF. CDR3 coding DNA: TGTGCCAGCAGTTTCGGAGGGACCGGGGAGCTGTTTTTT.

The chain joins TRBV9 to TRBJ2-7; 8 positions agree with TRBD2. V gave up 4 bases and J gave up 0 bases; unmatched junction bases: 3. There are 14 residues in the CDR3. The V gene's germline CDR1 is SGDLS and CDR2 YYNGEE. CDR3 sequence: CASSSGGDSYEQYF. CDR3 coding DNA: TGTGCCAGCAGCTCCGGGGGGGACTCCTACGAGCAGTACTTC.

The chain couples TRBV6-1 to TRBJ1-1; D is uncertain. The CDR3 extends over 14 amino acids. Germline loops: CDR1 MNHNS, CDR2 SASEGT. Trimming removed 6 bases at V and 3 bases at J, with 14 bases between. The CDR3 nucleotides are TGTGCCAGCAGGGGAGGGTGGAGGGACACTGAAGCTTTCTTT. It specifies CASRGGWRDTEAFF.

The V call is TRBV13, the J call TRBJ2-5; D possibly corresponds to TRBD2 (6 bases). The germline V gene has CDR1 PRHDT and CDR2 FYEKMQ (reference sequence). Trimming shortened V by 0 bases and J by 7 bases, and 15 bases separated the two germline ends. This CDR3 has 15 residues. CDR3: CASSLGWGGNGTQYF. The CDR3 nucleotides are TGTGCCAGCAGCTTAGGCTGGGGCGGGAACGGGACCCAGTACTTC.

The rearrangement uses TRBV6-5 and TRBJ2-1; 9 positions agree with TRBD2. Germline V lookup: CDR1 MNHEY, CDR2 SVGAGI. Trimming removed 6 bases from V and 7 bases from J; junction bases left unmatched: 10. The CDR3 length is 15 residues. CDR3 nucleotide sequence: TGTGCCAGCAGCTCTTATAGCGGGAGTTTGAATGAGCAGTTCTTC. Residues: CASSSYSGSLNEQFF.

The chain is built from TRBV30 and TRBJ1-1, with a weak D call TRBD1 (5 bases). Germline CDR1 and CDR2: GTSNPN and SVGIG (reference sequence). The germline V and J ends were trimmed by 8 bases and 5 bases, with 18 bases remaining between them. CDR3 size: 13 residues. This CDR3 reads CAAAPGTGTEAFF. CDR3 DNA: TGTGCCGCTGCCCCAGGGACGGGAACTGAAGCTTTCTTT.

The gene calls are TRBV9 and TRBJ1-2; D unclear. CDR1 and CDR2 from the germline V gene are SGDLS and YYNGEE. Trimming stripped 2 bases from V and 7 bases from J, with 24 bases between. CDR3 length equals 17 residues. The CDR3 sequence: CASSVGVDYVGSSGYTF. In nucleotides, the CDR3 is TGTGCCAGCAGCGTCGGGGTAGATTATGTAGGCAGTAGTGGCTACACCTTC.

The CDR3 sequence is CASSLMTDTGANVLTF. In DNA, the CDR3 is TGTGCCAGCAGTTTAATGACCGACACTGGGGCCAACGTCCTGACTTTC. The V call is TRBV27, the J call TRBJ2-6; D unresolved. Looked up from germline, CDR1 is MNHEY and CDR2 is SMNVEV (reference sequence). The ends were cut back, 2 bases at V and 2 bases at J, with 10 bases in the middle. This CDR3 spans 16 amino acids.

This clone has more than one count but fewer than ten. The genes are TRBV19 and TRBJ1-5; TRBD1 agrees at 9 bases. This CDR3 is built from 14 residues. In germline, CDR1 is LNHDA, CDR2 SQIVND (reference sequence). The V segment lost 5 bases and the J segment 4 bases; nucleotides outside the gene matches: 3. CDR3 sequence reads: CASSDGTGNQPQHF. In DNA, the CDR3 is TGTGCCAGTAGTGACGGGACAGGGAATCAGCCCCAGCATTTT.

Details on this clone: Other DNA sequences in this specimen translate into the identical CDR3. V and J are TRBV28 and TRBJ1-1, with D uncertain. CDR1 is MDHEN, CDR2 SYDVKM, per germline. This CDR3 has 13 residues. The ends were cut back, 3 bases at V and 0 bases at J, with 5 bases in the middle. The CDR3 here is CASSFRVNTEAFF. In DNA, the CDR3 is TGTGCCAGCAGTTTTAGGGTGAACACTGAAGCTTTCTTT.

This chain connects TRBV27 to TRBJ2-1; D unresolved. V lost 5 bases to trimming and J lost 4 bases, with 15 bases between them. The CDR3 totals 15 residues. CDR1 is MNHEY, CDR2 SMNVEV, per germline (reference sequence). The CDR3 DNA reads as TGTGCCAGCAGTCCATCCCTCCCATCGTACAATGAGCAGTTCTTC. Translating gives CASSPSLPSYNEQFF.

The CDR3 is CASSEYRLADNTDTQYF. The DNA of the CDR3 is TGTGCCAGCAGTGAATACCGACTAGCGGACAACACAGATACGCAGTATTTT. V gene TRBV25-1 combines with J gene TRBJ2-3; 9 nucleotides agree with TRBD2. This CDR3 spans 17 amino acids. The J segment lost 2 bases and the V segment lost 0 bases, leaving 6 bases of the junction unmatched. Germline CDR1 reads MGHDK; CDR2 reads SYGVNS.

This rearrangement joins TRBV18 to TRBJ2-7; weak D call: TRBD2 (6 bases). The CDR3 totals 13 residues. Germline V gene data show CDR1 as KGHSH and CDR2 as LQKENI. The V end lost 1 base, the J end lost 5 bases, and 9 bases lay between the germline ends. CDR3 coding DNA: TGTGCCAGCTCACCACTGTGGGGGGACGAGCAGTACTTC. Its translation is CASSPLWGDEQYF.

The J gene is TRBJ1-5, the V gene TRBV19; D remains unclear. This CDR3 has 15 residues. In germline, CDR1 is LNHDA, CDR2 SQIVND (reference sequence). The V end was cut by 2 bases, the J end by 2 bases, with 10 bases between. The CDR3 sequence is CASSIFLSGNQPQHF. Here the CDR3 DNA reads TGTGCCAGTAGTATATTTTTAAGCGGCAATCAGCCCCAGCATTTT. The full variable domain, completed using reference TRBV19 and TRBJ1-5, is DGGITQSPKYLFRKEGQNVTLSCEQNLNHDAMYWYRQDPGQGLRLIYYSQIVNDFQKGDIAEGYSVSREKKESFPLTVTSAQKNPTAFYLCASSIFLSGNQPQHFGDGTRLSIL.

V usage is TRBV1 and J usage is TRBJ2-1; the D call in the table, TRBD2, was not verified against the DNA. TRBV1 is reported as a pseudogene. The CDR3 loop spans 14 amino acids. CDR3 DNA sequence: TGCACCAGCAGCCAAGTTATACTCTACAATGAGCAGTTCTTC. It encodes CTSSQVILYNEQFF.

This clone has a single count. This chain links TRBV5-5 with TRBJ2-1; D remains unclear. Trimming pared 3 bases from V and 0 bases from J, leaving 13 bases between. Germline CDR1 and CDR2: SGHKS and YYEKEE (reference sequence). The CDR3 consists of 16 residues. DNA for the CDR3: TGTGCCAGCAGCTCCTACTTGTACGGCTCCTACAATGAGCAGTTCTTC. Amino acid sequence: CASSSYLYGSYNEQFF.

This clone was found once. The chain recombines TRBV27 with TRBJ2-2; the match to TRBD2 covers 15 bases. The V gene's germline CDR1 is MNHEY and CDR2 SMNVEV (reference sequence). CDR3 size: 19 residues. Germline trimming cut 4 bases from V and 2 bases from J; bases unmatched to any gene: 8. The DNA of the CDR3 is TGTGCCAGCAGTTGGACTAGCGGGAGGGGGGTGCACAACACCGGGGAGCTGTTTTTT. The encoded protein is CASSWTSGRGVHNTGELFF.

The rearrangement joins TRBV7-9 to TRBJ1-4; 11 bases match TRBD1. The germline V gene encodes CDR1 SEHNR and CDR2 FQNEAQ (reference sequence). The V and J ends lost 5 bases and 3 bases, in that order; junction bases with no gene match: 8. The CDR3 consists of 17 residues. For the CDR3, the DNA is TGTGCCAGCAGCCTCCCAGGACAGGGGGCAGCTAATGAAAAACTGTTTTTT. Amino acid sequence: CASSLPGQGAANEKLFF.

The gene calls are TRBV9 and TRBJ1-5, with TRBD1 as a possible D gene (5 bases). Per the germline V gene, CDR1 is SGDLS and CDR2 is YYNGEE. The V end lost 6 bases, the J end lost 3 bases, and 13 bases lay between the germline ends. The CDR3 is made up of 14 amino acids. CDR3 protein: CASNQAGFNQPQHF. CDR3 DNA sequence: TGTGCCAGCAATCAGGCAGGGTTCAATCAGCCCCAGCATTTT.

The V gene is TRBV7-2, the J gene TRBJ1-1, with TRBD1 matching 8 bases. Germline V lookup: CDR1 SGHTA, CDR2 FQGNSA. The CDR3 spans 15 residues. The V segment lost 5 bases and the J segment 1 base; nucleotides outside the gene matches: 6. CDR3 in DNA: TGTGCCAGCAGCCTATACAGGGGGGAGAACACTGAAGCTTTCTTT. Protein product: CASSLYRGENTEAFF.

The chain combines TRBV21-1 with TRBJ2-2; no DNA check was done on the table's D call, TRBD2. TRBV21-1 is noted as a pseudogene. There are 19 residues in the CDR3. The CDR3 protein is CASSKKSRAGGPNTGELFF. Written as DNA, the CDR3 is TGTGCCAGCAGCAAAAAGTCGCGAGCGGGAGGGCCAAACACCGGGGAGCTGTTTTTT.

Note on this clone: In the same sample, other DNA sequences code for this CDR3. The chain has TRBV11-2 and TRBJ2-7; D ambiguous. The CDR3 is 13 residues long. Trimming shortened V by 2 bases and J by 1 base, and 6 bases separated the two germline ends. Looked up from germline, CDR1 is SGHAT and CDR2 is FQNNGV. CDR3: CASSLSRSYEQYF. As DNA, the CDR3 is TGTGCCAGCAGCTTAAGTAGATCCTACGAGCAGTACTTC.

The chain uses TRBV2 and TRBJ2-1, with D possibly TRBD2 on 7 matching bases. The V end lost 7 bases, the J end lost 7 bases, and 17 bases lay between the germline ends. The CDR3 has 14 residues. CDR1 is SNHLY, CDR2 FYNNEI, per germline. The chain's CDR3 is CASILAGAGNEQFF. The CDR3 DNA follows: TGTGCCAGCATTCTTGCGGGGGCTGGGAATGAGCAGTTCTTC.

V usage is TRBV7-8 and J usage is TRBJ2-3; 9 bases map to TRBD1. Germline V lookup: CDR1 SGHVS, CDR2 FQNEAQ. The CDR3 runs 16 residues. V was pared by 5 bases and J by 4 bases, with 10 bases of the junction left unmatched. The DNA of the CDR3 is TGTGCCAGCAGCGTGAAACCGGGACAGGGACCAGATACGCAGTATTTT. It yields the protein CASSVKPGQGPDTQYF. Supplemented by reference TRBV7-8 and TRBJ2-3, the full variable domain reads GAGVSQSPRYKVAKRGQDVALRCDPISGHVSLFWYQQALGQGPEFLTYFQNEAQLDKSGLPSDRFFAERPEGSVSTLKIQRTQQEDSAVYLCASSVKPGQGPDTQYFGPGTRLTVL.

V is TRBV7-8 and J is TRBJ1-5, with a possible D match to TRBD1 (5 bases). The ends were cut back, 4 bases at V and 3 bases at J, with 10 bases in the middle. There are 14 residues in the CDR3. Germline V lookup: CDR1 SGHVS, CDR2 FQNEAQ. The CDR3 nucleotides are TGTGCCAGCAGCTCGGGACTTTACAATCAGCCCCAGCATTTT. Translation: CASSSGLYNQPQHF.

The rearrangement joins TRBV5-1 to TRBJ2-1; D is perhaps TRBD2 (5 bases). Germline CDR1 is SGHRS and CDR2 is YFSETQ. The length of the CDR3 is 16 residues. The ends were cut back, 5 bases at V and 0 bases at J, with 15 bases in the middle. CDR3 region: CASSQGLFSSYNEQFF. DNA for the CDR3: TGCGCCAGCAGTCAAGGACTGTTCAGCTCCTACAATGAGCAGTTCTTC.

The rearrangement uses TRBV28 and TRBJ1-5; D possibly corresponds to TRBD1 (5 bases). V dropped 5 bases and J dropped 0 bases, with 11 bases sitting between them. The CDR3 sequence is 15 residues long. Germline loops: CDR1 MDHEN, CDR2 SYDVKM. DNA for the CDR3: TGTGCCAGCAGTCAACACGGGGGTAGCAATCAGCCCCAGCATTTT. It codes for CASSQHGGSNQPQHF.

This clone was seen a handful of times. The chain is built from TRBV27 and TRBJ1-4, with 10 bases that match TRBD1. V shed 8 bases and J 0 bases; nucleotides not matched to a gene: 9. The CDR3 length is 17 residues. Germline lookup yields CDR1 MNHEY and CDR2 SMNVEV (reference sequence). The CDR3 loop is CASGNFGQGATNEKLFF. In nucleotides, the CDR3 is TGTGCCAGCGGAAACTTTGGACAGGGGGCAACTAATGAAAAACTGTTTTTT.